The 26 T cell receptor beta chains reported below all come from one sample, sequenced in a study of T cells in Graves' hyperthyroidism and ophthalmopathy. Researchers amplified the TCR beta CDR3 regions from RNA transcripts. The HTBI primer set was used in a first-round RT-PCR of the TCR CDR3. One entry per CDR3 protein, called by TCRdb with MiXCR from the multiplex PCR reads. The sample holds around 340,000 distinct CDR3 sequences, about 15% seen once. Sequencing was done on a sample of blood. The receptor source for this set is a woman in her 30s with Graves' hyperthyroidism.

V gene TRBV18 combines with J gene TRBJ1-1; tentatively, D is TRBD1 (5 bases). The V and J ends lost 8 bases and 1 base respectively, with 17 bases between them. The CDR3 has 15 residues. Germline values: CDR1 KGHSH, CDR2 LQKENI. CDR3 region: CASQGLSVENTEAFF. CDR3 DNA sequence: TGTGCCAGCCAGGGCCTAAGCGTAGAGAACACTGAAGCTTTCTTT.

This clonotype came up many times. The CDR3 loop is CASSEAEAGGPHEQYF. For the CDR3, the DNA is TGTGCCAGCAGTGAAGCAGAAGCGGGAGGGCCCCACGAGCAGTACTTC. This sequence joins TRBV6-1 and TRBJ2-7; 10 bases agree with TRBD2. V was clipped by 0 bases and J by 5 bases; unmatched bases: 7. The CDR3 runs to 16 residues. Per the germline V gene, CDR1 is MNHNS and CDR2 is SASEGT.

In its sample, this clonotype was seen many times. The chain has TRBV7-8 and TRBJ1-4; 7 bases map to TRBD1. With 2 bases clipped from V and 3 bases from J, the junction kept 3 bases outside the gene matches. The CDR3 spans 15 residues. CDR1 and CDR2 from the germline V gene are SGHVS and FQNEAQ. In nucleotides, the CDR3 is TGTGCCAGCAGCTTAACTGGGACAGCTAATGAAAAACTGTTTTTT. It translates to CASSLTGTANEKLFF. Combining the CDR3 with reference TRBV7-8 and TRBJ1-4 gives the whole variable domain GAGVSQSPRYKVAKRGQDVALRCDPISGHVSLFWYQQALGQGPEFLTYFQNEAQLDKSGLPSDRFFAERPEGSVSTLKIQRTQQEDSAVYLCASSLTGTANEKLFFGSGTQLSVL.

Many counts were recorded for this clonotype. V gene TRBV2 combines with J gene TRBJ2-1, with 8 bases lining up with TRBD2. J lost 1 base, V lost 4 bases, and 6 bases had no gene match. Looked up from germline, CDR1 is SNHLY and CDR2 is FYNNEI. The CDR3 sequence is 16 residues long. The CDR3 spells CASSVKRERSYNEQFF. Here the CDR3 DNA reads TGTGCCAGCAGTGTAAAGCGGGAGAGGTCCTACAATGAGCAGTTCTTC.

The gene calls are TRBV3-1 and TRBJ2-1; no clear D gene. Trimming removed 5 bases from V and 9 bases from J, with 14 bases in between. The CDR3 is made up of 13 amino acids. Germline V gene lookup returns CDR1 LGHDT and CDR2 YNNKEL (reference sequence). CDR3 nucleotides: TGTGCCAGCAGCGGTCTTCGAAGTTCTGAGCAGTTCTTC. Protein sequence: CASSGLRSSEQFF.

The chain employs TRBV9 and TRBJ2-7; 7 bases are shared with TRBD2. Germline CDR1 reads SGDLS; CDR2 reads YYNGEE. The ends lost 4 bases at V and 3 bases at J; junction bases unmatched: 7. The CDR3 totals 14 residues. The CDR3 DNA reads TGTGCCAGCAGCCCTCGGACTAGAAGCTACGAGCAGTACTTC. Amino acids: CASSPRTRSYEQYF.

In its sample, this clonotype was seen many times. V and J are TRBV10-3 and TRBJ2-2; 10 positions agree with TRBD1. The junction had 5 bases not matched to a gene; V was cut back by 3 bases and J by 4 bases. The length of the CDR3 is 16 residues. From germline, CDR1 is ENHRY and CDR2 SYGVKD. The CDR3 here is CAISDLGTGVTGELFF. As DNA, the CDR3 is TGTGCCATCAGTGATCTCGGGACAGGGGTCACCGGGGAGCTGTTTTTT.

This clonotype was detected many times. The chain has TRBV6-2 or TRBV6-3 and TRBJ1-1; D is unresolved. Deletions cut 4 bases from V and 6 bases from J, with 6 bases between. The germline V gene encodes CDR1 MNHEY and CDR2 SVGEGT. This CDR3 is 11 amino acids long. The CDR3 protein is CASSFMAEAFF. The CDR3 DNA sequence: TGTGCCAGCAGTTTTATGGCTGAAGCTTTCTTT.

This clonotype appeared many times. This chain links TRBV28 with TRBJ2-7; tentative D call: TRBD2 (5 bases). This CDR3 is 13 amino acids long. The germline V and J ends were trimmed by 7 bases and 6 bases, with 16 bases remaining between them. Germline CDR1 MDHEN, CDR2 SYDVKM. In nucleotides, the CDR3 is TGTGCCAGCACTGAGGGTAGACTTGCCGAGCAGTACTTC. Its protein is CASTEGRLAEQYF.

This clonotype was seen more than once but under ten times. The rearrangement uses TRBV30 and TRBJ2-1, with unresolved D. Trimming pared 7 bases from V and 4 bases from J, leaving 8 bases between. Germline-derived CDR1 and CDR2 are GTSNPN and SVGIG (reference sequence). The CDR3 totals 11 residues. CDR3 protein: CASEWYNEQFF. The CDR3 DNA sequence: TGTGCCTCCGAATGGTACAATGAGCAGTTCTTC.

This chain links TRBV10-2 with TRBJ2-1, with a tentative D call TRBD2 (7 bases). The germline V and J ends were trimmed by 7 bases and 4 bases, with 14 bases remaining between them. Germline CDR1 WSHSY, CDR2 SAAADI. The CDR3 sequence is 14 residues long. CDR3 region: CASKDGGPYNEQFF. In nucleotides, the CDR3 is TGCGCCAGCAAAGACGGGGGGCCGTACAATGAGCAGTTCTTC.

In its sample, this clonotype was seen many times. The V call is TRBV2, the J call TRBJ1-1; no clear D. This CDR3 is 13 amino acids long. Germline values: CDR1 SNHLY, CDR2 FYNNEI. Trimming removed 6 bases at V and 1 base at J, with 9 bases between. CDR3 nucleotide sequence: TGTGCCAGCAGGAGGTCAGGGAACACTGAAGCTTTCTTT. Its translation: CASRRSGNTEAFF.

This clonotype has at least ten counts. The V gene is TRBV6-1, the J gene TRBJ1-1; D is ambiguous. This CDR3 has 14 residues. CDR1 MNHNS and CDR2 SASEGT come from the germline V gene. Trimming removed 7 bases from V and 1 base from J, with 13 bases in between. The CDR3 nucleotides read TGTGCCAGCAACAAACGAGGGAGGAACACTGAAGCTTTCTTT. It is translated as CASNKRGRNTEAFF.

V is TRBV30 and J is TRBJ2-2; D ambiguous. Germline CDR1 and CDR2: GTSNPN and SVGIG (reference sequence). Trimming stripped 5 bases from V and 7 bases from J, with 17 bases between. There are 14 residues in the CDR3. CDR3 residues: CAWARGQVDGELFF. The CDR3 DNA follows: TGTGCCTGGGCCCGTGGGCAGGTGGACGGGGAGCTGTTTTTT.

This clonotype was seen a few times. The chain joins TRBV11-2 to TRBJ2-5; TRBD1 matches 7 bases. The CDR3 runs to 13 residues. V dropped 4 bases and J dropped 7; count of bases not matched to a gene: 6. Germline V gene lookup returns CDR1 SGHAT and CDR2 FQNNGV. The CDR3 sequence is CASSYRGTVTQYF. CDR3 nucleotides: TGTGCCAGCAGCTACAGGGGAACGGTGACCCAGTACTTC.

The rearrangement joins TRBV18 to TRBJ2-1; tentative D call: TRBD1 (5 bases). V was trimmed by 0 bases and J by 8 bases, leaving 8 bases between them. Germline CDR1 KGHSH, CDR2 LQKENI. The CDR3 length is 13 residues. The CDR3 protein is CASSPPPRDEQFF. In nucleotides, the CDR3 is TGTGCCAGCTCACCACCGCCCAGGGATGAGCAGTTCTTC.

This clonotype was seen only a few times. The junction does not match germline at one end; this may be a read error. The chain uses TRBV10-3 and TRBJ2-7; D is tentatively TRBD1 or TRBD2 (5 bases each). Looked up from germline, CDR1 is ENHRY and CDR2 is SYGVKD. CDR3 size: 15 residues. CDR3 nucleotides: TGTGCCATCAGCCTCAATGGGGACGGATCCTGCGAGCAGTACTTC. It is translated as CAISLNGDGSCEQYF.

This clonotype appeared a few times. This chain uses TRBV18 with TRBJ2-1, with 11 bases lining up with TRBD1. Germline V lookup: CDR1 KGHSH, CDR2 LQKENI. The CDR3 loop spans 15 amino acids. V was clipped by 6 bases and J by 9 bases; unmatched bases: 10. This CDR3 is CASSPGTGGVGEQFF. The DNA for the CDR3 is TGTGCCAGCTCTCCCGGGACAGGGGGAGTCGGTGAGCAGTTCTTC.

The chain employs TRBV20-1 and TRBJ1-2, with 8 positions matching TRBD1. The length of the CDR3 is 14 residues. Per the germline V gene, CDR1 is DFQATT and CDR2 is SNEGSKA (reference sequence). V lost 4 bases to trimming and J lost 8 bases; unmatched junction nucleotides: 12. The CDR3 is CSAKKDGQGGGYTF. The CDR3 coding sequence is TGCAGTGCTAAGAAAGACGGACAGGGAGGCGGCTACACCTTC.

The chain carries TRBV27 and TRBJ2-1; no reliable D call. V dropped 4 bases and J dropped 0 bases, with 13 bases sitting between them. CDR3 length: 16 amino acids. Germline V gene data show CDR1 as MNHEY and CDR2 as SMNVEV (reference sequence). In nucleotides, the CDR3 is TGTGCCAGCAGTTCCGCCTCACTCTACTCCTACAATGAGCAGTTCTTC. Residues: CASSSASLYSYNEQFF.

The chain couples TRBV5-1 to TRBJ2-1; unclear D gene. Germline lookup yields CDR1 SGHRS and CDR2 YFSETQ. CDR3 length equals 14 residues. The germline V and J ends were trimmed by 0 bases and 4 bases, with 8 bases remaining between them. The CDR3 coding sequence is TGCGCCAGCAGCTTGGACCAGCTTTACAATGAGCAGTTCTTC. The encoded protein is CASSLDQLYNEQFF.

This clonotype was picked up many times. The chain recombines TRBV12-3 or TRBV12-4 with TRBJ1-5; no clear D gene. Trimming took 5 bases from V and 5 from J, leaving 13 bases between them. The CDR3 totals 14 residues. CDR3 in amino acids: CASSARVSDQPQHF. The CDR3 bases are TGTGCCAGCAGTGCGAGAGTATCGGATCAGCCCCAGCATTTT.

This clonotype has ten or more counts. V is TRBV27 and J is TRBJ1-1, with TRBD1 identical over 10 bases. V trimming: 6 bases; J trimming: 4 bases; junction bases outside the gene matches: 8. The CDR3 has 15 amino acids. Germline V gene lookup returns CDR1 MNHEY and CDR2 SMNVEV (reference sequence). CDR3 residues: CASRPRGQGSTEAFF. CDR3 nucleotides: TGTGCCAGCAGACCTAGGGGACAGGGGTCCACTGAAGCTTTCTTT.

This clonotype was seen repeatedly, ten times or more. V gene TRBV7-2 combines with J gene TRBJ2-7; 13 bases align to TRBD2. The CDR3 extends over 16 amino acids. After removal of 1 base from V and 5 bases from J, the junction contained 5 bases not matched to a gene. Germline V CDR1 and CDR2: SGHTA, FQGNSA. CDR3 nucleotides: TGTGCCAGCAGCTTAGGAGGACTAGCGGGAGTTGACGAGCAGTACTTC. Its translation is CASSLGGLAGVDEQYF.

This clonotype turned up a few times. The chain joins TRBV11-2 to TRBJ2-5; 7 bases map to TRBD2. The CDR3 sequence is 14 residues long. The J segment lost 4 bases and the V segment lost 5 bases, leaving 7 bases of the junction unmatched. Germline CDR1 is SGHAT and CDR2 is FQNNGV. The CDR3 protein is CASSPPGRAETQYF. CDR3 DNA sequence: TGTGCCAGCAGCCCCCCAGGGAGGGCAGAGACCCAGTACTTC.

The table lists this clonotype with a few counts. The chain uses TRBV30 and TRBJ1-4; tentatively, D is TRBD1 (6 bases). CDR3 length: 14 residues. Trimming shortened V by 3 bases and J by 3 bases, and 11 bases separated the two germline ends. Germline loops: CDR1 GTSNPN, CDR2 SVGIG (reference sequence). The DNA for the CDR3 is TGTGCCTGGAGACACAGGGATTCTAATGAAAAACTGTTTTTT. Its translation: CAWRHRDSNEKLFF.